The sequence of this T cell receptor (beta chain) was determined in a study of shared clonotypes between healthy human individuals. This clone was detected once. The assay was immunoSEQ multiplex PCR, and TCRdb's table has in-frame clones only and misses some. The sample shows about 680,000 clones, around four fifths of them seen only once. The CDR3 is 15 residues long. Trimming stripped 0 bases from V and 0 bases from J, with 9 bases between. Germline-derived CDR1 and CDR2 are GTSNPN and SVGIG (reference sequence). The chain uses TRBV30 and TRBJ2-1; possible D gene TRBD2, 5 bases. This receptor was obtained from a woman in her twenties or thirties in good health. Sequences were obtained from memory CD4+ T cells sorted from blood. The subset is: CD45RA-negative fraction. In DNA form, the CDR3 reads TGTGCCTGGAGTGTAGCGGAGAGCTCCTACAATGAGCAGTTCTTC. Encoded protein: CAWSVAESSYNEQFF.